A single sample is the source of the 29 T cell receptor beta chains below, sequenced in a study of siplizumab effects on memory and regulatory T cells. TCRdb keeps only in-frame clones here, not all; method: immunoSEQ multiplex PCR. Found here are 100,000 or so clones, roughly 94% of them singletons; the top ten hold about 0.6%. The sample consisted of Tregs sorted from blood. The receptors derive from a human donor in good health.

V and J are TRBV28 and TRBJ2-6; the D gene is possibly TRBD2 (5 bases). Germline V gene sequence: CDR1 MDHEN, CDR2 SYDVKM. The CDR3 consists of 16 residues. V lost 4 bases and J lost 6, with 16 bases in between. For the CDR3, the DNA is TGTGCCAGCAGTTCCCTAGGGAGACGTCAGGCCAACGTCCTGACTTTC. Protein: CASSSLGRRQANVLTF. Full variable domain (rest looked up from reference TRBV28 and TRBJ2-6): DVKVTQSSRYLVKRTGEKVFLECVQDMDHENMFWYRQDPGLGLRLIYFSYDVKMKEKGDIPEGYSVSREKKERFSLILESASTNQTSMYLCASSSLGRRQANVLTFGAGSRLTVL.

This clone has a handful of counts. The chain uses TRBV5-1 and TRBJ2-1; TRBD2 aligns across 9 bases. Germline V gene data show CDR1 as SGHRS and CDR2 as YFSETQ. With 4 bases clipped from V and 7 bases from J, the junction kept 15 bases outside the gene matches. The CDR3 runs 17 residues. CDR3 sequence: CASSLLRLAELRNEQFF. For the CDR3, the DNA is TGCGCCAGCAGCCTCCTCCGACTAGCGGAACTTAGGAATGAGCAGTTCTTC.

The chain employs TRBV28 and TRBJ1-2; 9 bases fit TRBD1. The junction had 8 bases not matched to a gene; V was cut back by 5 bases and J by 4 bases. The CDR3 is 15 residues long. Germline V lookup: CDR1 MDHEN, CDR2 SYDVKM. CDR3 sequence: CASSPGQGFGYGYTF. The CDR3 DNA reads as TGTGCCAGCAGTCCCGGACAGGGGTTCGGCTATGGCTACACCTTC.

This chain links TRBV13 with TRBJ1-2; D remains unclear. The CDR3 is 14 residues long. Germline loops: CDR1 PRHDT, CDR2 FYEKMQ (reference sequence). Trimming took off 0 bases at V and 8 bases at J, with 13 bases between the two ends. The CDR3 spells CASSLGGGPPGYTF. The CDR3 DNA follows: TGTGCCAGCAGCTTAGGTGGCGGACCCCCGGGCTACACCTTC.

The chain carries TRBV4-1 and TRBJ1-3; TRBD1 matches at 7 bases. The CDR3 runs 17 residues. Germline loops: CDR1 MGHRA, CDR2 YSYEKL. V lost 4 bases and J lost 1; bases outside the gene matches: 10. The CDR3 region has the DNA TGCGCCAGCAGCCCCGACAGGGAGGAGTTTTCTGGAAACACCATATATTTT. Encoded protein: CASSPDREEFSGNTIYF.

The chain carries TRBV5-6 and TRBJ2-4; D may be TRBD2 (6 bases). V was shortened by 3 bases and J by 2 bases, with 9 bases between the two germline ends. Germline V CDR1 and CDR2: SGHDT, YYEEEE. The CDR3 totals 14 residues. CDR3: CASSWRGPKNIQYF. The CDR3 coding sequence is TGTGCCAGCAGCTGGAGGGGTCCCAAAAACATTCAGTACTTC.

The chain recombines TRBV7-2 with TRBJ2-7, with TRBD2 identical over 9 bases. V dropped 5 bases and J dropped 2; count of bases not matched to a gene: 7. The CDR3 spans 15 residues. Per the germline V gene, CDR1 is SGHTA and CDR2 is FQGNSA. The CDR3 is CASSRGSGSPYEQYF. CDR3 DNA sequence: TGTGCCAGCAGCCGGGGTAGCGGGAGTCCCTACGAGCAGTACTTC.

The chain is built from TRBV19 and TRBJ2-2; D perhaps matches TRBD2 (6 bases). Germline CDR1 and CDR2: LNHDA and SQIVND (reference sequence). Trimming removed 7 bases at V and 1 base at J, with 10 bases between. This CDR3 has 14 residues. The CDR3: CASIGRRNTGELFF. The CDR3 bases are TGTGCCAGTATAGGGAGGAGGAACACCGGGGAGCTGTTTTTT.

J is TRBJ2-2 and V is TRBV10-2; D gene ambiguous. This CDR3 region has 13 residues. Germline loops: CDR1 WSHSY, CDR2 SAAADI. V gave up 3 bases and J gave up 7 bases, with 9 bases separating them. CDR3 nucleotide sequence: TGCGCCAGCAGTGAAACGTTGAACGGGGAGCTGTTTTTT. The encoded protein is CASSETLNGELFF.

The chain has TRBV5-4 and TRBJ2-2; the match to TRBD1 covers 7 bases. CDR3 length equals 15 residues. Germline V gene data show CDR1 as SGHNT and CDR2 as YYREEE (reference sequence). Germline trimming cut 2 bases from V and 0 bases from J; bases unmatched to any gene: 1. The CDR3 sequence: CASSFGTANTGELFF. CDR3 in DNA: TGTGCCAGCAGCTTTGGGACAGCGAACACCGGGGAGCTGTTTTTT.

The CDR3 here is CASSPGLRETQYF. In DNA, the CDR3 is TGTGCCAGCAGCCCGGGACTGCGAGAGACCCAGTACTTC. The chain links TRBV11-2 to TRBJ2-5, with a tentative D call TRBD2 (6 bases). Germline values: CDR1 SGHAT, CDR2 FQNNGV. This CDR3 contains 13 residues. The ends were cut back, 5 bases at V and 4 bases at J, with 11 bases in the middle.

The chain uses TRBV4-2 and TRBJ1-1; D not certain. The CDR3 is 15 residues long. Germline V gene lookup returns CDR1 LGHNA and CDR2 YNFKEQ. Trimming shortened V by 4 bases and J by 0 bases, and 12 bases separated the two germline ends. This CDR3 is CASSREIGVNTEAFF. The CDR3, as DNA: TGTGCCAGCAGCCGCGAAATTGGGGTGAACACTGAAGCTTTCTTT.

The chain couples TRBV7-9 to TRBJ2-5; D is perhaps TRBD2 (5 bases). The CDR3 spans 11 residues. Germline values: CDR1 SEHNR, CDR2 FQNEAQ (reference sequence). Trimming pared 5 bases from V and 10 bases from J, leaving 11 bases between. CDR3 in amino acids: CASSPAGNQYF. CDR3 in DNA: TGTGCCAGCAGCCCCGCCGGGAACCAGTACTTC.

This clone was seen just once. V and J are TRBV5-1 and TRBJ2-1; D is unresolved. V was cut by 0 bases and J by 8 bases, with 6 bases left in between. In germline, CDR1 is SGHRS, CDR2 YFSETQ. The length of the CDR3 is 12 residues. CDR3 sequence reads: CASSLAFHEQFF. The CDR3, as DNA: TGCGCCAGCAGCTTGGCTTTTCATGAGCAGTTCTTC.

This clone was detected only a few times. The J gene is TRBJ2-7, the V gene TRBV10-1; TRBD2 agrees at 8 bases. The CDR3 contains 16 residues. Germline V gene lookup returns CDR1 WNHNN and CDR2 SYGVQD (reference sequence). V dropped 0 bases and J dropped 6; count of bases not matched to a gene: 10. Here the CDR3 reads CASSESKAGVVSEQYF. The CDR3 nucleotides read TGCGCCAGCAGTGAGTCGAAAGCGGGAGTAGTAAGCGAGCAGTACTTC.

This clone was found once. V gene TRBV11-2 combines with J gene TRBJ2-1; D ambiguous. V lost 8 bases and J lost 0, with 14 bases in between. In germline, CDR1 is SGHAT, CDR2 FQNNGV. The length of the CDR3 is 15 residues. DNA of the CDR3: TGTGCCAGCTCCGTCTTGAGGAGCTCCTACAATGAGCAGTTCTTC. It is translated as CASSVLRSSYNEQFF. Drawing the rest from reference TRBV11-2 and TRBJ2-1, the complete variable domain is EAGVAQSPRYKIIEKRQSVAFWCNPISGHATLYWYQQILGQGPKLLIQFQNNGVVDDSQLPKDRFSAERLKGVDSTLKIQPAKLEDSAVYLCASSVLRSSYNEQFFGPGTRLTVL.

DNA of the CDR3: TGTGCCAGCAGGGGCGGCAGCCTGAACACTGAAGCTTTCTTT. Its protein is CASRGGSLNTEAFF. The rearrangement uses TRBV5-6 and TRBJ1-1; no definite D call. V lost 5 bases, J lost 0 bases, and 11 bases lay in between. CDR3 length: 14 residues. Looked up from germline, CDR1 is SGHDT and CDR2 is YYEEEE. Looking up the rest from reference TRBV5-6 and TRBJ1-1 gives the full variable domain: DAGVTQSPTHLIKTRGQQVTLRCSPKSGHDTVSWYQQALGQGPQFIFQYYEEEERQRGNFPDRFSGHQFPNYSSELNVNALLLGDSALYLCASRGGSLNTEAFFGQGTRLTVV.

This clone was recorded once. This chain connects TRBV14 to TRBJ2-1; D is ambiguous. Trimming removed 4 bases from V and 5 bases from J, with 15 bases in between. Per germline, CDR1 SGHDN and CDR2 FVKESK. CDR3 length: 15 residues. CDR3 DNA sequence: TGTGCCAGCAGCCCTAACTTGCGGCAAAACAATGAGCAGTTCTTC. Amino acid sequence: CASSPNLRQNNEQFF. The full variable domain, in which reference TRBV14 and TRBJ2-1 provide the parts outside the CDR3, is EAGVTQFPSHSVIEKGQTVTLRCDPISGHDNLYWYRRVMGKEIKFLLHFVKESKQDESGMPNNRFLAERTGGTYSTLKVQPAELEDSGVYFCASSPNLRQNNEQFFGPGTRLTVL.

The chain recombines TRBV4-1 with TRBJ1-1; the match to TRBD1 covers 7 bases. With 4 bases clipped from V and 0 bases from J, the junction kept 5 bases outside the gene matches. The CDR3 extends over 15 amino acids. The V gene's germline CDR1 is MGHRA and CDR2 YSYEKL. The CDR3 DNA is TGCGCCAGCAGCCTACAGGGACAGATGAACACTGAAGCTTTCTTT. Protein sequence: CASSLQGQMNTEAFF.

The chain links TRBV27 to TRBJ2-2; D remains ambiguous. The CDR3 is made up of 14 amino acids. V lost 3 bases to trimming and J lost 2 bases, with 7 bases between them. CDR1 and CDR2 (germline): MNHEY, SMNVEV (reference sequence). CDR3 sequence (DNA): TGTGCCAGCAGTTTGCACGATAACACCGGGGAGCTGTTTTTT. Its translation: CASSLHDNTGELFF.

The chain recombines TRBV5-1 with TRBJ2-1, with a possible D match to TRBD2 (5 bases). The CDR3 extends over 13 amino acids. Trimming took 4 bases from V and 9 from J, leaving 14 bases between them. Germline V lookup: CDR1 SGHRS, CDR2 YFSETQ. The CDR3 DNA follows: TGCGCCAGCAGCGGAACTAGTTTGGGTGAGCAGTTCTTC. Its translation: CASSGTSLGEQFF.

The V and J genes are TRBV30 and TRBJ2-7, with 7 bases aligning to TRBD1. CDR3 length: 15 residues. V gave up 0 bases and J gave up 2 bases; unmatched junction bases: 7. In germline, CDR1 is GTSNPN, CDR2 SVGIG (reference sequence). Here the CDR3 DNA reads TGTGCCTGGAGTGTACGGAGGACAGGTACCTACGAGCAGTACTTC. Its protein product is CAWSVRRTGTYEQYF.

The CDR3 region has the DNA TGTGCCATCGGTCCGACAGCTAGCACAGATACGCAGTATTTT. Translating gives CAIGPTASTDTQYF. This sequence joins TRBV10-3 and TRBJ2-3; D is perhaps TRBD1 (5 bases). With 8 bases removed from V and 0 bases from J, the gap between germline ends came to 12 bases. The CDR3 covers 14 residues. Germline V gene lookup returns CDR1 ENHRY and CDR2 SYGVKD.

This clone was detected only once. This rearrangement joins TRBV15 to TRBJ2-4; D remains unclear. This CDR3 contains 12 residues. Germline loops: CDR1 LNHNV, CDR2 YYDKDF (reference sequence). With 4 bases removed from V and 11 bases from J, the gap between germline ends came to 12 bases. CDR3 region: CATSNRQEFQYF. In DNA, the CDR3 is TGTGCCACCAGCAATCGGCAAGAATTTCAGTACTTC.

V is TRBV7-2 and J is TRBJ2-5, with 11 bases identical to TRBD2. The CDR3 has 18 residues. Germline V gives CDR1 SGHTA, CDR2 FQGNSA. V shed 5 bases and J 7 bases; nucleotides not matched to a gene: 18. The CDR3 DNA sequence: TGTGCCAGCAGCCCGAGAAGGGGACTAGCGGTGCAGAGAGGGACCCAGTACTTC. Its translation: CASSPRRGLAVQRGTQYF.

The gene calls are TRBV2 and TRBJ1-6; no clear D gene. The CDR3 has 13 amino acids. V shed 5 bases and J shed 7 bases, with 9 bases lying between them. Germline V gene data show CDR1 as SNHLY and CDR2 as FYNNEI. The CDR3 spells CASSPEGNSPLHF. Written as DNA, the CDR3 is TGTGCCAGCAGTCCCGAGGGAAATTCACCCCTCCACTTT.

The CDR3 DNA reads TGTGCCAGCAGCTCTCAGACTAGCGGGAGGGCCAGCGAGCAGTTCTTC. As protein: CASSSQTSGRASEQFF. J is TRBJ2-1 and V is TRBV7-3; 14 bases fit TRBD2. Looked up from germline, CDR1 is SGHTA and CDR2 is FQGTGA. V lost 4 bases to trimming and J lost 10 bases; unmatched junction nucleotides: 9. The CDR3 extends over 16 amino acids.

The V call is TRBV29-1, the J call TRBJ1-2, with D possibly TRBD1 on 5 matching bases. V was cut by 6 bases and J by 4 bases, with 21 bases left in between. The CDR3 is made up of 15 amino acids. Germline V gene sequence: CDR1 SQVTM, CDR2 ANQGSEA. Here the CDR3 DNA reads TGCAGCGTAGTCAGAACCGGGACTCAGGGCTATGGCTACACCTTC. This sequence encodes CSVVRTGTQGYGYTF.

The chain links TRBV6-5 to TRBJ2-1; D might be TRBD1 or TRBD2, each matching 5 bases. Germline CDR1 MNHEY, CDR2 SVGAGI. CDR3 size: 15 residues. V was cut by 2 bases and J by 8 bases, with 16 bases left in between. This CDR3 reads CASSYRGRLWDEQFF. CDR3 nucleotides: TGTGCCAGCAGTTACAGGGGACGATTATGGGATGAGCAGTTCTTC.